The T cell receptor (beta chain) under discussion was sequenced for a study of cytomegalovirus exposure and HLA in healthy donors. General study findings and limits: Accurate predictions that matched the HLA-A and HLA-B alleles of most subjects were reportedly made from TCR beta sequences.

Trimming pared 0 bases from V and 4 bases from J, leaving 10 bases between. The CDR3 is made up of 15 amino acids. Germline values: CDR1 MGHRA, CDR2 YSYEKL. Concerning this clone itself: Antigen: not known.

It was with 60 Vbeta and 13 Jbeta primers that the PCR ran. Sequenced by immunoSEQ multiplex PCR; TCRdb stores in-frame clones only, minus some. In the table there are about 150,000 clones, over 75% of which are singletons. The TCR comes from a woman aged 30 to 39 in good health and CMV-seronegative. The chain is built from TRBV4-1 and TRBJ1-3; tentative D call: TRBD1 (5 bases). Specimen: PBMCs. The CDR3 protein is CASSQDAGEGNTIYF. DNA of the CDR3: TGCGCCAGCAGCCAAGATGCGGGGGAAGGAAACACCATATATTTT.